This T cell receptor (beta chain) comes out of a study of beta chain features in type 1 diabetes. Study-wide findings and caveats: These data did not resolve whether HLA type affects TCRB rearrangement. In cDNA sequencing, cells with high TCR expression could be over-represented. More deletions and fewer insertions at VDJ junctions were seen in type 1 diabetes patients.

This clone came up a few times. What it recognizes is unknown. Investigators reverse transcribed all isolated RNA, so they sequenced expressed TCRB transcripts. Data came from immunoSEQ multiplex PCR; TCRdb stores just in-frame clones and leaves some out. There are 130,000 to 150,000 clones in the sample; more than 9% occur only once, and under 1.5% lies in the top ten. From germline, CDR1 is SEHNR and CDR2 FQNEAQ (reference sequence). CDR3 length: 17 amino acids. V gave up 5 bases and J gave up 1 base; unmatched junction bases: 9. The authors sorted CD4+ naive, central memory, regulatory and stem cell-like memory cells via CD45RO/CCR7/CD25/CD127/CD95/CD27.

The clonotype comes from a man aged 18 to 30 in good health. Input material: naive CD4+ T cells from blood. The J gene is TRBJ1-3, the V gene TRBV7-9; 9 bases are a match to TRBD1. The DNA for the CDR3 is TGTGCCAGCAGCCGTACCGGGACAGGGCAATCTGGAAACACCATATATTTT. It translates to CASSRTGTGQSGNTIYF.